Below, 28 T cell receptor beta chains from the same sample are listed, as sequenced in a study of blood T cell repertoires in COVID-19. Some clones are missing from TCRdb's copy, which holds only in-frame ones; the method was immunoSEQ multiplex PCR. The table has some 240,000 clones, roughly 88% seen once. The sequencing sample was made of peripheral blood. These receptors were obtained from a woman in her 70s with COVID-19, enrolled during active disease.

This chain connects TRBV11-3 to TRBJ2-3; 12 bases line up with TRBD2. The junction had 11 bases not matched to a gene; V was cut back by 4 bases and J by 6 bases. This CDR3 region has 17 residues. The germline V gene has CDR1 SGHNT and CDR2 YENEEA. CDR3 sequence (DNA): TGTGCCAGCAGCTCCAGACTAGCGGGAGTGGGGATTGATACGCAGTATTTT. Protein product: CASSSRLAGVGIDTQYF.

This chain links TRBV7-3 with TRBJ1-5; 8 bases are shared with TRBD1. Trimming at V came to 0 bases and at J to 2 bases, leaving 0 bases not matched to a gene. Germline V gene sequence: CDR1 SGHTA, CDR2 FQGTGA. This CDR3 region has 15 residues. In DNA, the CDR3 is TGTGCCAGCAGCTTAACGGGACAGGGCAATCAGCCCCAGCATTTT. Translating it yields CASSLTGQGNQPQHF. Supplemented by reference TRBV7-3 and TRBJ1-5, the full variable domain reads GAGVSQTPSNKVTEKGKYVELRCDPISGHTALYWYRQSLGQGPEFLIYFQGTGAADDSGLPNDRFFAVRPEGSVSTLKIQRTERGDSAVYLCASSLTGQGNQPQHFGDGTRLSIL.

The rearrangement links TRBV7-9 to TRBJ1-1; D possibly corresponds to TRBD1 (6 bases). The CDR3 length is 15 residues. Deletions cut 5 bases from V and 5 bases from J, with 18 bases between. Germline V CDR1 and CDR2: SEHNR, FQNEAQ (reference sequence). The CDR3 nucleotides are TGTGCCAGCAGCGCGCACCCCACAGGGAATACTGAAGCTTTCTTT. It translates to CASSAHPTGNTEAFF.

The chain carries TRBV6-5 and TRBJ2-2, with D unclear. The V gene lost 6 bases and the J gene lost 8 bases, with 10 bases spanning the gap. Germline CDR1 MNHEY, CDR2 SVGAGI. The CDR3 runs 12 residues. The CDR3 coding sequence is TGTGCCAGCAGCCCCTTTTTTGGGGAGCTGTTTTTT. Its protein is CASSPFFGELFF.

The V gene is TRBV28, the J gene TRBJ1-3, with no clear D. The V gene's germline CDR1 is MDHEN and CDR2 SYDVKM. The V and J ends lost 6 bases and 0 bases respectively, with 12 bases between them. The CDR3 is made up of 15 amino acids. The CDR3 loop reads CASSPGRYSGNTIYF. CDR3 nucleotide sequence: TGTGCCAGCAGCCCCGGGAGATACTCTGGAAACACCATATATTTT.

This clone came up once. Other DNA sequences in this sample translate to the same CDR3. This rearrangement joins TRBV9 to TRBJ2-5; unclear D gene. V lost 0 bases, J lost 4 bases, and 13 bases lay in between. There are 15 residues in the CDR3. Germline-derived CDR1 and CDR2 are SGDLS and YYNGEE. The CDR3 is CASSVGGATGETQYF. CDR3 coding DNA: TGTGCCAGCAGCGTAGGTGGAGCAACGGGAGAGACCCAGTACTTC.

The chain is built from TRBV19 and TRBJ1-5; 7 bases fit TRBD1. CDR3 length: 13 residues. The V and J ends lost 6 bases and 5 bases, in that order; junction bases with no gene match: 4. Germline V gene data show CDR1 as LNHDA and CDR2 as SQIVND (reference sequence). This CDR3 reads CASSETGYQPQHF. The CDR3 nucleotides read TGTGCCAGTAGCGAGACAGGGTATCAGCCCCAGCATTTT.

The chain carries TRBV6-5 and TRBJ1-3, with unresolved D. Germline V gene sequence: CDR1 MNHEY, CDR2 SVGAGI. The CDR3 runs to 12 residues. V lost 5 bases and J 3 bases, leaving 5 bases between the germline ends. CDR3 residues: CASSNYGNTIYF. In DNA, the CDR3 is TGTGCCAGCAGTAATTATGGAAACACCATATATTTT.

V is TRBV9 and J is TRBJ1-5; TRBD1 agrees at 11 bases. The CDR3 length is 16 residues. Germline V CDR1 and CDR2: SGDLS, YYNGEE. J was trimmed by 2 bases and V by 4 bases; bases with no gene match: 5. CDR3 nucleotides: TGTGCCAGCAGCCCGGGGACAGGGGGTGGCAATCAGCCCCAGCATTTT. Translation: CASSPGTGGGNQPQHF.

Comment on this clone: Other nucleotide sequences in the sample specify the same CDR3. This chain uses TRBV30 with TRBJ2-7; no firm D call. CDR3 length: 12 amino acids. The germline gives CDR1 GTSNPN, CDR2 SVGIG (reference sequence). V was clipped by 3 bases and J by 0 bases, with 6 bases between them. The CDR3 loop is CAWSVSSYEQYF. The CDR3 DNA reads as TGTGCCTGGAGCGTTTCCTCCTACGAGCAGTACTTC.

With respect to this clone: A read error may account for a junction end that differs from germline. V and J are TRBV5-6 and TRBJ1-5; D is undetermined. CDR3 length: 15 amino acids. The germline V gene has CDR1 SGHDT and CDR2 YYEEEE. The CDR3 loop reads CANSPLSGRGQPQHF. The CDR3 DNA sequence: TGTGCCAACAGCCCCTTATCGGGTCGCGGTCAGCCCCAGCATTTT.

This clone appeared a single time. The CDR3 DNA reads as TGTGCCATCAGTGAGTCGGGGAGACAGGAATACGAGCAGTACTTC. Residues: CAISESGRQEYEQYF. This sequence joins TRBV10-3 and TRBJ2-7; D is possibly TRBD1 (6 bases). V was trimmed by 0 bases and J by 4 bases, leaving 13 bases between them. This CDR3 is 15 amino acids long. Germline V gene lookup returns CDR1 ENHRY and CDR2 SYGVKD.

This chain uses TRBV9 with TRBJ2-4; 10 bases match TRBD1. Germline CDR1 is SGDLS and CDR2 is YYNGEE. This CDR3 comprises 15 residues. V shed 0 bases, J shed 8 bases, and the junction held 5 bases outside the gene matches. CDR3 in amino acids: CASSVEGTGVDIQYF. In DNA, the CDR3 is TGTGCCAGCAGCGTAGAAGGGACAGGGGTGGACATTCAGTACTTC.

The chain uses TRBV18 and TRBJ2-3; 8 nucleotides line up with TRBD1. The CDR3 covers 15 residues. The J segment lost 1 base and the V segment lost 3 bases, leaving 3 bases of the junction unmatched. Germline values: CDR1 KGHSH, CDR2 LQKENI. The CDR3 sequence is CASSPNRGGTDTQYF. CDR3 coding DNA: TGTGCCAGCTCACCTAACAGGGGGGGCACAGATACGCAGTATTTT.

V and J are TRBV18 and TRBJ1-5; 7 bases are a match to TRBD1. This CDR3 is 15 amino acids long. Germline loops: CDR1 KGHSH, CDR2 LQKENI. The V and J ends lost 2 bases and 6 bases, in that order; junction bases with no gene match: 7. This CDR3 is CASSPGQGVSQPQHF. In nucleotides, the CDR3 is TGTGCCAGCTCACCAGGGCAGGGGGTGAGTCAGCCCCAGCATTTT. The full variable domain, in which reference TRBV18 and TRBJ1-5 provide the parts outside the CDR3, is NAGVMQNPRHLVRRRGQEARLRCSPMKGHSHVYWYRQLPEEGLKFMVYLQKENIIDESGMPKERFSAEFPKEGPSILRIQQVVRGDSAAYFCASSPGQGVSQPQHFGDGTRLSIL.

The chain recombines TRBV18 with TRBJ2-2; maybe TRBD2 (5 bases). Germline V lookup: CDR1 KGHSH, CDR2 LQKENI. This CDR3 region has 14 residues. V lost 0 bases to trimming and J lost 5 bases, with 7 bases between them. CDR3 in DNA: TGTGCCAGCTCACCACCGACGGGGACCGGGGAGCTGTTTTTT. It translates to CASSPPTGTGELFF.

The table lists this clone with a count of one. The V and J genes are TRBV5-8 and TRBJ1-2; TRBD1 matches 10 bases. The germline CDR1 and CDR2 sequences are SGHTS and YDEGEE. V dropped 4 bases and J dropped 7; count of bases not matched to a gene: 7. The CDR3 totals 14 residues. The chain's CDR3 is CASSKDRGQGGYTF. CDR3 coding DNA: TGTGCCAGCAGCAAAGACAGGGGGCAGGGTGGCTACACCTTC.

The chain combines TRBV6-1 with TRBJ1-2; 7 bases are a match to TRBD1. The CDR3 covers 17 residues. Germline CDR1 is MNHNS and CDR2 is SASEGT. J was trimmed by 8 bases and V by 3 bases; bases with no gene match: 18. The CDR3 reads CASSDGQEGYSLGGYTF. The CDR3 region has the DNA TGTGCCAGCAGTGACGGACAGGAAGGATACTCATTGGGGGGCTACACCTTC.

There are a few counts of this clone. CDR3 residues: CASSVSGGAYNEQFF. For the CDR3, the DNA is TGTGCCAGCAGCGTTAGCGGGGGGGCGTACAATGAGCAGTTCTTC. This chain uses TRBV7-2 with TRBJ2-1; 11 positions match TRBD2. This CDR3 spans 15 amino acids. V was pared by 5 bases and J by 4 bases, with 4 bases of the junction left unmatched. Germline V gene data show CDR1 as SGHTA and CDR2 as FQGNSA.

In DNA form, the CDR3 reads TGTGCCAGCAGCTTCGGGACAGTGATTAGCAATCAGCCCCAGCATTTT. It specifies CASSFGTVISNQPQHF. The chain has TRBV5-6 and TRBJ1-5, with TRBD1 identical over 7 bases. Trimming cost V 2 bases and J 0 bases; bases outside gene matches: 5. Germline CDR1 reads SGHDT; CDR2 reads YYEEEE. There are 16 residues in the CDR3.

J is TRBJ1-5 and V is TRBV3-1 (or the pseudogene TRBV3-2); D is ambiguous. The germline gives CDR1 LGHDT, CDR2 YNNKEL (reference sequence). V was shortened by 8 bases and J by 4 bases, with 18 bases between the two germline ends. This CDR3 has 15 residues. CDR3 bases: TGTGCCAGCTCCAAAATGGTCGACAATAATCAGCCCCAGCATTTT. Its protein is CASSKMVDNNQPQHF.

The chain joins TRBV10-2 to TRBJ2-3; 7 bases are shared with TRBD1. Germline V gives CDR1 WSHSY, CDR2 SAAADI. The CDR3 runs to 14 residues. The V and J ends lost 8 bases and 3 bases, in that order; junction bases with no gene match: 8. CDR3 sequence (DNA): TGCGCCAGCCGGGACAGAGCCCAAACAGATACGCAGTATTTT. Translation gives CASRDRAQTDTQYF.

The chain joins TRBV28 to TRBJ1-5, with a possible D match to TRBD1 (6 bases). Per germline, CDR1 MDHEN and CDR2 SYDVKM. The length of the CDR3 is 14 residues. Trimming shortened V by 8 bases and J by 7 bases, and 18 bases separated the two germline ends. The CDR3: CASGTTGRSQPQHF. Here the CDR3 DNA reads TGTGCCAGCGGTACGACAGGTCGAAGCCAGCCCCAGCATTTT. Full variable domain (outside the CDR3, taken from reference TRBV28 and TRBJ1-5): DVKVTQSSRYLVKRTGEKVFLECVQDMDHENMFWYRQDPGLGLRLIYFSYDVKMKEKGDIPEGYSVSREKKERFSLILESASTNQTSMYLCASGTTGRSQPQHFGDGTRLSIL.

V usage is TRBV28 and J usage is TRBJ1-2, with D unresolved. The CDR3 contains 13 residues. Trimming took 2 bases from V and 5 from J, leaving 9 bases between them. Germline V gene data show CDR1 as MDHEN and CDR2 as SYDVKM. The chain's CDR3 is CASSLTSQYGYTF. As DNA, the CDR3 is TGTGCCAGCAGTTTAACGTCCCAGTATGGCTACACCTTC.

The chain employs TRBV18 and TRBJ1-1, with D perhaps matching TRBD1 (5 bases). Deletions cut 0 bases from V and 5 bases from J, with 13 bases between. This CDR3 has 15 amino acids. Per the germline V gene, CDR1 is KGHSH and CDR2 is LQKENI. CDR3 DNA: TGTGCCAGCTCACCACCCGGCAGGGCGAGGACTGAAGCTTTCTTT. Its translation is CASSPPGRARTEAFF. The full variable domain, with the rest looked up from reference TRBV18 and TRBJ1-1, is NAGVMQNPRHLVRRRGQEARLRCSPMKGHSHVYWYRQLPEEGLKFMVYLQKENIIDESGMPKERFSAEFPKEGPSILRIQQVVRGDSAAYFCASSPPGRARTEAFFGQGTRLTVV.

The chain has TRBV19 and TRBJ1-2, with 10 bases that match TRBD1. The ends lost 6 bases at V and 2 bases at J; junction bases unmatched: 3. The CDR3 totals 14 residues. Germline CDR1 and CDR2: LNHDA and SQIVND (reference sequence). The CDR3 coding sequence is TGTGCCAGTAGGCCGACAGGGGGCAACTATGGCTACACCTTC. Amino acids: CASRPTGGNYGYTF.

V and J are TRBV2 and TRBJ2-1; tentatively, D is TRBD1 (6 bases). The CDR3 covers 13 residues. Per the germline V gene, CDR1 is SNHLY and CDR2 is FYNNEI. V lost 2 bases and J lost 9, with 11 bases in between. The CDR3 loop is CASSERRGGEQFF. Written as DNA, the CDR3 is TGTGCCAGCAGTGAAAGGCGAGGGGGTGAGCAGTTCTTC.

This chain connects TRBV10-1 to TRBJ2-1; 8 positions match TRBD1. CDR1 WNHNN and CDR2 SYGVQD come from the germline V gene (reference sequence). V shed 4 bases and J 2 bases; nucleotides not matched to a gene: 7. This CDR3 has 16 residues. CDR3 coding DNA: TGCGCCAGCAGTGCCAGACAGGGGTTAACCTACAATGAGCAGTTCTTC. Its protein is CASSARQGLTYNEQFF.